A selection of T cell receptor beta chains follows, all from one sample in a study of blood T cells in healthy people across ages. TCRdb called the 5' RACE reads again in MiXCR, with one record for every CDR3 protein. The repertoire holds about 770,000 distinct CDR3 sequences, with around 43% as singletons. Material: blood. These TCRs come from a man in his sixties in good health. CDR3s include the opening cysteine and the closing phenylalanine or tryptophan. A D gene is named only where the DNA matches it firmly. Size values are once, few and many counts, or a class for expanded clones, and some rows have none.

clone_size d_call j_call v_call cdr3_nt cdr3_aa
few TRBD1 TRBJ2-3 TRBV7-2 TGTGCCAGCAGCCTCCCAGGGGGCCCAGATACGCAGTATTTT CASSLPGGPDTQYF
- - TRBJ2-7 TRBV3-1 TGTGCCAGCAGCCAAGTCCCGGCAGGGACTTACGAGCAGTACTTC CASSQVPAGTYEQYF
- TRBD1 TRBJ1-5 TRBV6-5 TGTGCCAGCAGTGAACAGGGACAGGGGTGGCAGCCCCAGCATTTT CASSEQGQGWQPQHF
- - TRBJ1-4 TRBV15 TGTGCCACCAGTCAGGAGGGGTTCACTAATGAAAAACTGTTTTTT CATSQEGFTNEKLFF
- TRBD2 TRBJ2-7 TRBV3-1 TGTGCCAGCAGCCAAGATGACCCGTGGGCTAGCGGGGGCTACGAGCAGTACTTC CASSQDDPWASGGYEQYF
- - TRBJ2-6 TRBV9 TGTGCCAGCAGCGTAGCGACAGGGAGGGGGGCCAACGTCCTGACTTTC CASSVATGRGANVLTF
once TRBD1 TRBJ2-5 TRBV12-3/TRBV12-4 TGTGCCAGCGGTTTCCGGGACAGGGGGGTTGAGACCCAGTACTTC CASGFRDRGVETQYF
few - TRBJ2-5 TRBV11-2 TGTGCCAGCAGCCTTCTGGGAGGGGGACAAGAGACCCAGTACTTC CASSLLGGGQETQYF
- - TRBJ1-1 TRBV20-1 TGCAGTGTAGGAGGGGGGGCGTACACTGAAGCTTTCTTT CSVGGGAYTEAFF
many TRBD2 TRBJ2-3 TRBV7-2 TGTGCCAGCAGCTCTCAGGGGACTAGTGCTAGCACAGATACGCAGTATTTT CASSSQGTSASTDTQYF
- - TRBJ1-2 TRBV18 TGTGCCAGCTCACCAAGACAGGCTGGGGATGGCTACACCTTC CASSPRQAGDGYTF
few - TRBJ2-6 TRBV6-5 TGTGCCAGCCTGAGAGGAATCTCTGGGGCCAACGTCCTGACTTTC CASLRGISGANVLTF
- - TRBJ1-4 TRBV12-3/TRBV12-4 TGTGCCAGCAGTTTCTCTGGCCTTAATGAAAAACTGTTTTTT CASSFSGLNEKLFF
- - TRBJ2-3 TRBV5-1 TGCGCCAGCAGCAGTGGAATAGAGACAGATACGCAGTATTTT CASSSGIETDTQYF
- TRBD1 TRBJ1-4 TRBV6-6 TGTGCCAGCAGTGCTGACAGGGTCGCTGAAAAACTGTTTTTT CASSADRVAEKLFF
few - TRBJ2-7 TRBV20-1 TGCAGTGCTCTAAGGGGGGACAGTCCCTATTACGAGCAGTACTTC CSALRGDSPYYEQYF
few - TRBJ2-7 TRBV7-2 TGTGCCAGCAGCTTAGGGGCAACACCCTACGAGCAGTACTTC CASSLGATPYEQYF
- TRBD2 TRBJ2-6 TRBV12-3/TRBV12-4 TGTGCCAGCGCGGGGGACTCTGGGGCCAACGTCCTGACTTTC CASAGDSGANVLTF
- TRBD1 TRBJ2-5 TRBV3-1 TGTGCCAGCAGCCAAGCAGACAGGGGCGAGACCCAGTACTTC CASSQADRGETQYF
- - TRBJ1-1 TRBV12-3/TRBV12-4 TGTGCCAGCAGTCGGACAGATAGCACTGAAGCTTTCTTT CASSRTDSTEAFF
- - TRBJ1-2 TRBV5-6 TGTGCCAGCAGCTTGTCACCCAGCGAACTATCTAGCTACACCTTC CASSLSPSELSSYTF
- TRBD1 TRBJ1-2 TRBV20-1 TGCAGTGCTAGAGACCGGACAGGGATCTATGGCTACACCTTC CSARDRTGIYGYTF
few - TRBJ2-1 TRBV7-8 TGTGCCAGCAGCTTGGGACCAGGGTACAATGAGCAGTTCTTC CASSLGPGYNEQFF
- - TRBJ1-1 TRBV4-2 TGTGCCAGCAGCCCGTCCCAGAAAGCTCATGAAGCTTTCTTT CASSPSQKAHEAFF
- TRBD1 TRBJ1-1 TRBV6-1 TGTGCCAGCCGGGACAGGGGTCCCCGGAACACTGAAGCTTTCTTT CASRDRGPRNTEAFF
- - TRBJ2-6 TRBV5-5 TGTGCCAGCAACTTGGCCATATGGGACGGGCAAAGTTCTGGGGCCAACGTCCTGACTTTC CASNLAIWDGQSSGANVLTF
few TRBD2 TRBJ2-5 TRBV27 TGTGCCAGCGGGGAACCGGGACTAGGTCAAGAGACCCAGTACTTC CASGEPGLGQETQYF
few - TRBJ2-7 TRBV6-2/TRBV6-3 TGTGCCACCACGGGGCTCCCTTCCTACGAGCAGTACTTC CATTGLPSYEQYF
few TRBD2 TRBJ2-5 TRBV4-1 TGCGCCAGCAGCCAAGCCCCGGGAGGTCAAGAGACCCAGTACTTC CASSQAPGGQETQYF
many TRBD2 TRBJ2-1 TRBV20-1 TGCAGTGCTAGAAAAACGGGGAGGGTTGAGCAGTTCTTC CSARKTGRVEQFF
- TRBD1 TRBJ2-7 TRBV5-8 TGTGCCAGCTATCCGGGGACAGGGGGCTACGAGCAGTACTTC CASYPGTGGYEQYF
- - TRBJ2-3 TRBV7-2 TGTGCCAGCAGCAGGGATAGGGGGGGCACAGATACGCAGTATTTT CASSRDRGGTDTQYF
- TRBD1 TRBJ1-2 TRBV12-3/TRBV12-4 TGTGCCAGCAGCCCCTCTCTAGGGACAGTCTATGGCTACACCTTC CASSPSLGTVYGYTF
few TRBD2 TRBJ2-3 TRBV18 TGTGCCAGCTCACCGCGGACTAGCATCACAGATACGCAGTATTTT CASSPRTSITDTQYF
- - TRBJ1-2 TRBV6-5 TGTGCCAGTAGTTACCTGATCAGACGCCGATTGTATGGCTACACCTTC CASSYLIRRRLYGYTF
few - TRBJ2-7 TRBV7-2 TGTGCCAGCAGCTTATCCCTCTTCTACGAGCAGTACTTC CASSLSLFYEQYF
few - TRBJ1-1 TRBV13 TGTGCCAGCAGCCCAACAAGGTGGGATGAAGCTTTCTTT CASSPTRWDEAFF
- - TRBJ2-7 TRBV29-1 TGCAGCGTTGGAGAGTGCGAGCAGTACTTC CSVGECEQYF
few TRBD2 TRBJ2-3 TRBV7-2 TGTGCCAGCAGCCCGCGATTTTATTGGACTAGCGGGGGTAGGGATACGCAGTATTTT CASSPRFYWTSGGRDTQYF
- - TRBJ2-3 TRBV20-1 TGCAGTGTGTGTATCAAACGCACGACAGATACGCAGTATTTT CSVCIKRTTDTQYF
- - TRBJ2-1 TRBV27 TGTGCCAGCAGTTTAGGGCAGGGGAAACAGTTCTTC CASSLGQGKQFF
- TRBD2 TRBJ2-7 TRBV7-3 TGTGCCAGCGGTAGCGGGGCTGGCGAGCAGTACTTC CASGSGAGEQYF
few TRBD1 TRBJ1-2 TRBV4-3 TGCGCCAGCAGCCACAACCGGGACAGGGGACAACCTAACTATGGCTACACCTTC CASSHNRDRGQPNYGYTF
- TRBD2 TRBJ2-7 TRBV29-1 TGCAGCGTTGAACCCGCGGGGGGACGGGAGCAGTACTTC CSVEPAGGREQYF
- - TRBJ2-6 TRBV12-3/TRBV12-4 TGTGCCAGCAGGGATACTAGCTCTGGGGCCAACGTCCTGACTTTC CASRDTSSGANVLTF
- - TRBJ2-5 TRBV7-9 TGTGCCAGCAGCCCAGGAGGGGCAGCACAAGAGACCCAGTACTTC CASSPGGAAQETQYF
- - TRBJ2-4 TRBV12-3/TRBV12-4 TGTGCCAGCAGTTCCCCCGTGGCCGGGGCCAAAAACATTCAGTACTTC CASSSPVAGAKNIQYF
- - TRBJ2-5 TRBV7-9 TGTGCCAGCAGCGATAGCCGCTCGGAGACCCAGTACTTC CASSDSRSETQYF
- - TRBJ1-6 TRBV7-2 TGTGCCAGCACCACAAGTGGGACAAATAATTCACCCCTCCACTTT CASTTSGTNNSPLHF
- TRBD2 TRBJ2-1 TRBV20-1 TGCAGTGCCCCCCTCCCGGGACTAGCGGGGGGGACGAGCTCCTACAATGAGCAGTTCTTC CSAPLPGLAGGTSSYNEQFF
- - TRBJ1-1 TRBV5-1 TGCGCCAGCAGCTTAGTCGGGGGAGTCTACACTGAAGCTTTCTTT CASSLVGGVYTEAFF
- - TRBJ2-3 TRBV7-3 TGTGCCAGCAGCTTAACTCAGACAGATACGCAGTATTTT CASSLTQTDTQYF
few - TRBJ1-5 TRBV12-3/TRBV12-4 TGTGCCAGCAGTTTAATCGGCGGGAGGGGCAATCAGCCCCAGCATTTT CASSLIGGRGNQPQHF
- - TRBJ2-5 TRBV7-6 TGTGCCAGCAGCTTAGTGGCTTCCAGGGGCCAAGAGACCCAGTACTTC CASSLVASRGQETQYF
few - TRBJ2-1 TRBV7-9 TGTGCCAGCAGCCCGCACGAGAATGAGCAGTTCTTC CASSPHENEQFF
- - TRBJ2-3 TRBV5-1 TGCGCCAGCAGCTTGGGACACGCAGATACGCAGTATTTT CASSLGHADTQYF
- - TRBJ1-6 TRBV6-5 TGTGCCAGCAGTGCAACTGCTTGGAGTTCACCCCTCCACTTT CASSATAWSSPLHF
many TRBD2 TRBJ2-3 TRBV14 TGTGCCAGCAGCCAGGGGGTAGCGGGGACGAGAGATACGCAGTATTTT CASSQGVAGTRDTQYF
- TRBD1 TRBJ1-2 TRBV30 TGTGCCTGGAGAGAGGGGGCAGTTGGTGGCTACACCTTC CAWREGAVGGYTF